These T cell receptor beta chains were read from a single sample in a study of patients and donors after allogeneic stem cell transplantation. From the RT-PCR reads, TCRdb called clonotypes with MiXCR, one entry per CDR3 protein. The repertoire consists of 70,000 to 85,000 distinct CDR3 sequences, with about 30% occurring once and the leading ten covering 26%. Sequencing was performed on blood, either unsorted or a sorted T cell fraction (not recorded which). Receptor source: a human donor who was either an allogeneic HSCT recipient or a stem cell or donor lymphocyte infusion donor (not recorded which). It is not recorded whose cells these are; they may come from a transplant donor. CDR3s include the opening cysteine and the closing phenylalanine or tryptophan. D genes are given only for firm matches. Size values are once, few and many counts, or a class for expanded clones, and some rows have none.

V gene	D gene	clone size	J gene	CDR3 protein	CDR3 DNA
TRBV10-3	TRBD1	few	TRBJ1-1	CAISASDRGARNTEAFF	TGTGCCATCAGTGCAAGCGACAGGGGGGCGAGGAACACTGAAGCTTTCTTT
TRBV4-1	-	few	TRBJ1-5	CASSPRQGYMGNQPQHF	TGCGCCAGCAGCCCCCGTCAGGGGTACATGGGCAATCAGCCCCAGCATTTT
TRBV5-1	TRBD2	few	TRBJ2-7	CASSDRDYIYEQYF	TGCGCCAGCAGCGACCGGGACTACATCTACGAGCAGTACTTC
TRBV20-1	-	-	TRBJ2-7	CSARTPSDVYEQYF	TGCAGTGCCAGGACACCATCCGACGTCTACGAGCAGTACTTC
TRBV5-1	TRBD1	-	TRBJ2-2	CASSSGTADTGELFF	TGCGCCAGCAGTTCCGGGACAGCGGACACCGGGGAGCTGTTTTTT
TRBV7-9	TRBD2	-	TRBJ2-1	CASSLQLGLAEGNEQFF	TGTGCCAGCAGCTTACAGTTGGGACTAGCGGAGGGCAATGAGCAGTTCTTC
TRBV6-5	TRBD1	-	TRBJ2-1	CASSRTSTGLYNEQFF	TGTGCCAGCAGTCGAACGTCGACAGGGTTATACAATGAGCAGTTCTTC
TRBV12-3/TRBV12-4	-	few	TRBJ2-3	CASSLSDTQYF	TGTGCCAGCAGTTTATCGGATACGCAGTATTTT
TRBV19	-	few	TRBJ2-7	CASSISRGYEQYF	TGTGCCAGTAGTATATCGAGAGGATACGAGCAGTACTTC
TRBV30	-	few	TRBJ2-2	CAWSVQNTGELFF	TGTGCCTGGAGTGTGCAAAACACCGGGGAGCTGTTTTTT
TRBV15	TRBD1	-	TRBJ2-7	CATSRMGDRELPYEQYF	TGTGCCACCAGCAGAATGGGGGACAGAGAGTTACCTTACGAGCAGTACTTC
TRBV21-1	-	-	TRBJ1-5	CASSKVRQGHQPQHF	TGTGCCAGCAGCAAAGTTCGGCAGGGTCATCAGCCCCAGCATTTT
TRBV27	-	-	TRBJ2-3	CASSPSQSITDTQYF	TGTGCCAGCAGTCCGTCACAGAGTATCACAGATACGCAGTATTTT
TRBV7-8	TRBD1	few	TRBJ2-1	CASSSRADRPASEQFF	TGTGCCAGCAGCTCAAGGGCGGACAGGCCGGCAAGCGAGCAGTTCTTC
TRBV5-1	-	-	TRBJ2-1	CASSNPLATRYNEQFF	TGCGCCAGCAGCAACCCCCTTGCGACTAGATACAATGAGCAGTTCTTC
TRBV5-1	-	few	TRBJ2-7	CASSLGSGPNLYEQYF	TGCGCCAGCAGCTTGGGGTCCGGTCCGAATCTCTACGAGCAGTACTTC
TRBV2	-	-	TRBJ1-6	CASGDTYSPLHF	TGTGCCAGCGGGGATACCTATTCACCCCTCCACTTT
TRBV4-1	-	few	TRBJ2-5	CASSQVEWEVGTQYF	TGCGCCAGCAGCCAAGTTGAGTGGGAGGTGGGGACCCAGTACTTC
TRBV6-2/TRBV6-3	TRBD2	-	TRBJ2-7	CASSLAGGIYEQYF	TGTGCCAGCAGTCTAGCGGGAGGTATCTACGAGCAGTACTTC
TRBV20-1	-	few	TRBJ1-2	CSAREGMDYGYTF	TGCAGTGCTAGAGAAGGGATGGACTATGGCTACACCTTC
TRBV6-5	-	-	TRBJ2-6	CASRSSGGANVLTF	TGTGCCAGCAGGTCCTCGGGGGGGGCCAACGTCCTGACTTTC
TRBV27	TRBD2	many	TRBJ2-1	CASRRSGTTYNEQFF	TGTGCCAGCAGAAGGAGCGGGACCACCTACAATGAGCAGTTCTTC
TRBV29-1	TRBD1	few	TRBJ1-2	CSVGDPGQGVLHGYTF	TGCAGCGTCGGAGACCCGGGACAGGGGGTTTTGCATGGCTACACCTTC
TRBV6-5	-	few	TRBJ1-5	CASSYHYDPGSNQPQHF	TGTGCCAGCAGTTACCACTACGACCCCGGTAGCAATCAGCCCCAGCATTTT
TRBV7-3	TRBD1	many	TRBJ2-1	CASSAGGSYNEQFF	TGTGCCAGCAGCGCAGGGGGCAGTTACAATGAGCAGTTCTTC
TRBV10-3	-	few	TRBJ2-7	CAISEAGQPYEQYF	TGTGCCATCAGTGAGGCGGGACAGCCCTACGAGCAGTACTTC
TRBV29-1	-	-	TRBJ1-2	CSVGDSGLPGYTF	TGCAGCGTTGGAGACTCAGGACTACCTGGCTACACCTTC
TRBV29-1	-	few	TRBJ2-3	CSVEGHSTDTQYF	TGCAGCGTTGAAGGGCATAGCACAGATACGCAGTATTTT
TRBV5-6	-	many	TRBJ1-1	CASSLKGVNTEAFF	TGTGCCAGCAGCCTGAAAGGGGTAAACACTGAAGCTTTCTTT
TRBV20-1	TRBD2	-	TRBJ2-1	CSAPLAGEQFF	TGCAGTGCTCCACTAGCGGGGGAGCAGTTCTTC
TRBV20-1	-	-	TRBJ2-4	CSAPIRGAKNIQYF	TGCAGTGCTCCTATAAGAGGGGCGAAAAACATTCAGTACTTC
TRBV7-2	-	few	TRBJ2-3	CASSIDWGTSDTQYF	TGTGCCAGCAGCATAGACTGGGGTACTTCTGATACGCAGTATTTT
TRBV20-1	TRBD2	-	TRBJ2-1	CSAAGGRKGNEQFF	TGCAGTGCGGCGGGCGGGAGAAAGGGCAATGAGCAGTTCTTC
TRBV20-1	TRBD1	-	TRBJ2-1	CSAPVGGSEQFF	TGCAGTGCCCCTGTAGGGGGCAGTGAGCAGTTCTTC
TRBV12-3/TRBV12-4	-	-	TRBJ2-1	CASSDRWEQFF	TGTGCCAGCAGTGACCGTTGGGAGCAGTTCTTC
TRBV10-3	-	few	TRBJ2-3	CASRQAETDTQYF	TGTGCCAGCCGACAGGCGGAGACAGATACGCAGTATTTT
TRBV3-1	TRBD1	few	TRBJ1-5	CASSLQGVSQPQHF	TGTGCCAGCAGCCTACAGGGGGTTTCTCAGCCCCAGCATTTT
TRBV19	-	few	TRBJ1-2	CASSIGWGGANPNYGYTF	TGTGCCAGTAGTATAGGCTGGGGAGGAGCTAATCCGAACTATGGCTACACCTTC
TRBV5-5	TRBD1	-	TRBJ2-5	CASSEDRVRETQYF	TGTGCCAGCAGCGAGGACAGGGTCAGGGAGACCCAGTACTTC
TRBV12-3/TRBV12-4	-	-	TRBJ2-1	CASSHRVSYNEQFF	TGTGCCAGCAGCCACAGGGTCTCTTACAATGAGCAGTTCTTC
TRBV5-1	-	-	TRBJ2-5	CASSVLQGRETQYF	TGCGCCAGCAGCGTGCTACAGGGTAGGGAGACCCAGTACTTC
TRBV5-1	TRBD1	few	TRBJ1-1	CASSFGTDGAFF	TGCGCCAGCAGCTTCGGGACAGATGGAGCTTTCTTT
TRBV24-1	-	few	TRBJ1-5	CATSDPLWGDGNQPQHF	TGTGCCACCAGTGATCCACTATGGGGCGATGGCAATCAGCCCCAGCATTTT
TRBV5-4	-	few	TRBJ1-3	CASTLGGGDTIYF	TGTGCCAGCACGCTGGGCGGGGGCGACACCATATATTTT
TRBV15	-	many	TRBJ1-2	CATRITEGPYGYTF	TGTGCCACCAGGATAACGGAGGGACCCTATGGCTACACCTTC
TRBV19	-	few	TRBJ2-1	CASRGTYNEQFF	TGTGCCAGTAGGGGAACCTACAATGAGCAGTTCTTC
TRBV7-2	-	many	TRBJ2-1	CASSSRGHEQFF	TGTGCCAGCAGCAGTCGGGGGCATGAGCAGTTCTTC
TRBV7-2	-	-	TRBJ2-2	CASSRQNTGELFF	TGTGCCAGCAGCCGACAGAACACCGGGGAGCTGTTTTTT
TRBV20-1	-	few	TRBJ2-3	CSARDWSEPVDTQYF	TGCAGTGCTAGAGATTGGAGTGAGCCGGTGGATACGCAGTATTTT
TRBV2	-	few	TRBJ1-6	CASSPGPEDSPLHF	TGTGCCAGCAGTCCCGGCCCCGAGGATTCACCCCTCCACTTT
TRBV5-6	-	-	TRBJ1-3	CASSLTPGVTIYF	TGTGCCAGCAGCTTGACCCCAGGGGTCACCATATATTTT